The rows below give T cell receptor beta chains drawn from one sample of a study of shared clonotypes between healthy human individuals. TCRdb keeps only in-frame clones here, not all; method: immunoSEQ multiplex PCR. The sample consists of roughly 1,800,000 clones, about 95% of them appearing once. Sequencing was carried out using naive CD8+ T cells sorted from blood. The receptors were gathered from a man aged 18 to 30 in good health. CDR3s include the opening cysteine and the closing phenylalanine or tryptophan. D genes are given only for firm matches. Rows may omit the clone size; those that give it use once, few, many or a size class.

len	v_gene	d_gene	j_gene	abundance	CDR3nt	CDR3aa
16	TRBV15	.	TRBJ1-1	.	TGTGCCACCAGCGGCCTAGAGGGCTATCTGAACACTGAAGCTTTCTTT	CATSGLEGYLNTEAFF
14	TRBV9	.	TRBJ2-4	.	TGTGCCAGCAGCTCCGGGGGAGGGGGATACGCTCAGTACTTC	CASSSGGGGYAQYF
13	TRBV28	.	TRBJ2-5	.	TGTGCCAGCAGATTCGGCGGACAAGAGACCCAGTACTTC	CASRFGGQETQYF
16	TRBV6-5	TRBD1	TRBJ1-2	.	TGTGCCAGCAGTTACTCGACAGGGGAGGTGGACTATGGCTACACCTTC	CASSYSTGEVDYGYTF
13	TRBV29-1	.	TRBJ2-7	once	TGCAGCGTTGTGACCGCGATCCCCTACGAGCAGTACTTC	CSVVTAIPYEQYF
14	TRBV19	.	TRBJ1-2	.	TGTGCCAGTAGTGGCCAGCCTGGATACTATGGCTACACCTTC	CASSGQPGYYGYTF
17	TRBV27	TRBD1	TRBJ2-1	.	TGTGCCAGCAGTCCCCAGGGGGTTCAGGGTATACACAATGAGCAGTTCTTC	CASSPQGVQGIHNEQFF
16	TRBV27	TRBD2	TRBJ2-1	.	TGTGCCAGCAGTTTAGAGACCGAACTGCGGGGGGCCACGCAGTTCTTC	CASSLETELRGATQFF
12	TRBV7-2	.	TRBJ2-2	.	TGTGCCAGCAGCTTTTCCGGTGGGGAGCTGTTTTTT	CASSFSGGELFF
14	TRBV7-6	.	TRBJ2-7	.	TGTGCCAGCAGCTTAGAAGGCGGCCGGGACGAGCAGTACTTC	CASSLEGGRDEQYF
13	TRBV27	.	TRBJ1-2	.	TGTGCCAGCAGAAGGGATCCTAATTATGGCTACACCTTC	CASRRDPNYGYTF
13	TRBV5-6	.	TRBJ1-2	.	TGTGCCAGCAGCTTCTGGCCGACGCCTGGCTACACCTTC	CASSFWPTPGYTF
12	TRBV9	.	TRBJ2-2	.	TGTGCCAGCAGCGTAAAGTACGGGGAGCTGTTTTTT	CASSVKYGELFF
16	TRBV5-5	.	TRBJ2-7	.	TGTGCCAGCAGCAGAAGCGCCGGGACCGGCTCCTACGAGCAGTACTTC	CASSRSAGTGSYEQYF
16	TRBV7-3	TRBD2	TRBJ2-1	.	TGTGCCAGCAGCTTAACCCTAGCGGGACCACTCAATGAGCAGTTCTTC	CASSLTLAGPLNEQFF
15	TRBV27	.	TRBJ2-1	once	TGTGCCAGCAGTTCAAGCGGAAACTACTACAATGAGCAGTTCTTC	CASSSSGNYYNEQFF
13	TRBV29-1	.	TRBJ1-2	.	TGCAGCGTTGGGGCCCAGGTTAACTATGGCTACACCTTC	CSVGAQVNYGYTF
15	TRBV5-6	.	TRBJ2-1	.	TGTGCCAGCAGACCACTCGCGGACCTCTACAATGAGCAGTTCTTC	CASRPLADLYNEQFF
14	TRBV6-5	.	TRBJ1-6	.	TGTGCCAGCAGTCAACAGTACTATAATTCACCCCTCCACTTT	CASSQQYYNSPLHF
15	TRBV19	.	TRBJ2-3	once	TGTGCCAGTAGTATCGGAGTGGACTACACAGATACGCAGTATTTT	CASSIGVDYTDTQYF
14	TRBV5-1	.	TRBJ1-1	.	TGCGCCAGCAGCTTTGATCTGACGGGCACTGAAGCTTTCTTT	CASSFDLTGTEAFF
15	TRBV4-3	TRBD1	TRBJ1-4	.	TGCGCCAGCAGCCAGTCGTTAGGACAGGCTGAAAAACTGTTTTTT	CASSQSLGQAEKLFF
12	TRBV27	.	TRBJ2-1	once	TGTGCCAGCAGAGGTAGGGGAAATGAGCAGTTCTTC	CASRGRGNEQFF